This record looks at one TCR beta chain sequence and its context. What it binds is unknown. The data belong to a study of cytomegalovirus exposure and HLA in healthy donors. Vbeta (60) and Jbeta (13) primers were used in the PCR. This table comes from immunoSEQ multiplex PCR, and its TCRdb copy is limited to in-frame clones, with some not included. The sample has roughly 160,000 clones; around 88% are singletons. Trimming at V came to 3 bases and at J to 5 bases, leaving 6 bases not matched to a gene. This CDR3 spans 14 amino acids. Germline CDR1 is SGHRS and CDR2 is YFSETQ. Study-wide results and caveats: Investigators reported 164 TCR beta chains as tied to cytomegalovirus.

Sequences were obtained from PBMCs. The chain carries TRBV5-1 and TRBJ2-7; 9 bases agree with TRBD1. This clonotype originated in a woman in her twenties or thirties in good health and CMV-seronegative. For the CDR3, the DNA is TGCGCCAGCAGCTCCCGGACAGGGGTGGACGAGCAGTACTTC. It encodes CASSSRTGVDEQYF.